Included here is one T cell receptor (beta chain) sequence, with context. The record originates from a study of T cell repertoires in aging, cancer and after chemotherapy. Rearranged V-D-J TRB sequences were amplified with a mixed TRB-A/B primer pool. TCRdb analysed the multiplex PCR reads with MiXCR anew, one entry per CDR3 protein. Here the sample spans almost 7,500 distinct CDR3 sequences, roughly two fifths being singletons. Amplification of TCR beta used genomic DNA extracted from peripheral blood. J was trimmed by 6 bases and V by 5 bases; bases with no gene match: 6. This CDR3 contains 13 residues. Germline values: CDR1 MNHEY, CDR2 SVGEGT.

The chain uses TRBV6-2 or TRBV6-3 and TRBJ2-7; 8 nucleotides match TRBD1. Sequencing was done on a sample of blood. The sequence was obtained from a human donor in good health. This CDR3 is CASSKQGGVEQYF. In DNA form, the CDR3 reads TGTGCCAGCAGTAAACAGGGGGGTGTCGAGCAGTACTTC.